This T cell receptor (beta chain) was recorded in a study of cytomegalovirus exposure and HLA in healthy donors. Study outcomes and limitations: The study flagged 150 to 200 TCR beta chains as cytomegalovirus-associated. Later, an analysis found that common viral pathogens appeared to be linked with several of the most significant clusters. Diagnosis of cytomegalovirus status made by the classifier reportedly showed high specificity and sensitivity.

Note on this clone: What it binds is unknown.

V dropped 7 bases and J dropped 2; count of bases not matched to a gene: 7. The germline gives CDR1 MGHDK, CDR2 SYGVNS. The CDR3 spans 17 residues. The primer mix had 60 Vbeta and 13 Jbeta primers. Original analysis: Roughly 10 million shared chains were among the about 80 million unique TCR beta chains that a later analysis counted. Only in-frame clones appear in the TCRdb table, and some are missing; sequencing was by immunoSEQ multiplex PCR. V and J calls and clone size come straight from that table; D and trimming were deduced from the DNA. The data contain more than 200,000 clones, about 83% of them singletons.

The source of this sequence is a human donor in good health. Sequencing was done on a sample of PBMCs. The chain carries TRBV25-1 and TRBJ2-3; 15 positions match TRBD2. CDR3 sequence (DNA): TGTGCCAGCACCGGACTAGCGGGAGGGCCCCCCACAGATACGCAGTATTTT. This translates into CASTGLAGGPPTDTQYF.